These 23 T cell receptor beta chains came from one sample sequenced in a study of PD-L1 blockade in urothelial cancer. Clones were sequenced by immunoSEQ multiplex PCR, and TCRdb holds only the in-frame ones, with some missing. The sample includes about 90,000 clones, over 90% of them seen just once. The sequenced sample was PBMCs, obtained around atezolizumab (anti-PD-L1) treatment. Receptor source: a man aged 60 to 69 with urothelial cancer.

The chain is built from TRBV11-2 and TRBJ2-1; 7 bases are shared with TRBD2. Looked up from germline, CDR1 is SGHAT and CDR2 is FQNNGV. The V segment lost 8 bases and the J segment 3 bases; nucleotides outside the gene matches: 4. This CDR3 has 13 amino acids. The CDR3 DNA reads TGTGCCAGCGGGGGGGGTGGCTACAATGAGCAGTTCTTC. This translates into CASGGGGYNEQFF.

CDR3 residues: CAWSRGTGGDYGYTF. CDR3 bases: TGTGCCTGGAGCCGCGGGACAGGGGGCGACTATGGCTACACCTTC. The V and J genes are TRBV30 and TRBJ1-2; 12 nucleotides align to TRBD1. Germline CDR1 GTSNPN, CDR2 SVGIG (reference sequence). V was pared by 3 bases and J by 3 bases, with 5 bases of the junction left unmatched. This CDR3 region has 15 residues. Using reference TRBV30 and TRBJ1-2 for the parts outside the CDR3, the full variable domain is SQTIHQWPATLVQPVGSPLSLECTVEGTSNPNLYWYRQAAGRGLQLLFYSVGIGQISSEVPQNLSASRPQDRQFILSSKKLLLSDSGFYLCAWSRGTGGDYGYTFGSGTRLTVV.

The CDR3 sequence is CASSPEQGASTDTQYF. In nucleotides, the CDR3 is TGTGCCAGCTCACCAGAACAGGGGGCATCCACAGATACGCAGTATTTT. J is TRBJ2-3 and V is TRBV18; 9 positions match TRBD1. The germline V gene encodes CDR1 KGHSH and CDR2 LQKENI. The CDR3 is 16 residues long. Trimming took 2 bases from V and 2 from J; bases not matched to a gene: 5.

The chain links TRBV27 to TRBJ2-5; TRBD2 is a possible D gene (5 bases). With 2 bases removed from V and 4 bases from J, the gap between germline ends came to 11 bases. The germline gives CDR1 MNHEY, CDR2 SMNVEV (reference sequence). The CDR3 covers 14 residues. The CDR3 bases are TGTGCCAGCAGTTTACGGGGAATTGGAGAGACCCAGTACTTC. Its translation is CASSLRGIGETQYF.

A word on this clone: This same CDR3 is encoded by further DNA sequences in the sample. The chain is built from TRBV9 and TRBJ2-2, with 8 bases identical to TRBD2. J was trimmed by 5 bases and V by 0 bases; bases with no gene match: 3. From germline, CDR1 is SGDLS and CDR2 YYNGEE. The CDR3 extends over 15 amino acids. The CDR3 sequence is CASSVGGGGTGELFF. CDR3 DNA: TGTGCCAGCAGCGTAGGAGGCGGGGGGACCGGGGAGCTGTTTTTT.

The J gene is TRBJ2-1, the V gene TRBV6-4, with 11 positions matching TRBD2. The trim removed 0 bases at V and 8 bases at J, leaving 6 bases unmatched. In germline, CDR1 is MRHNA, CDR2 SNTAGT. The CDR3 covers 16 residues. For the CDR3, the DNA is TGTGCCAGCAGTGACTCTAGCGGGAGGGGGTACGATGAGCAGTTCTTC. Protein: CASSDSSGRGYDEQFF.

The chain uses TRBV7-2 and TRBJ2-2; D may be TRBD2 (5 bases). Germline CDR1 SGHTA, CDR2 FQGNSA. Trimming shortened V by 2 bases and J by 7 bases, and 17 bases separated the two germline ends. CDR3 length equals 16 residues. CDR3 loop: CASSLFSGSQSGELFF. CDR3 bases: TGTGCCAGCAGCTTATTCAGCGGCAGCCAAAGCGGGGAGCTGTTTTTT.

The chain has TRBV5-1 and TRBJ1-1; D is possibly TRBD1 (6 bases). With 2 bases removed from V and 0 bases from J, the gap between germline ends came to 14 bases. CDR1 and CDR2 (germline): SGHRS, YFSETQ. This CDR3 is built from 16 residues. The CDR3 sequence is CASSFNTGLLNTEAFF. The CDR3 DNA reads TGCGCCAGCAGCTTCAACACAGGGCTACTGAACACTGAAGCTTTCTTT.

CDR3 sequence: CASSLAQGYEQYF. Here the CDR3 DNA reads TGTGCCAGCAGCTTGGCTCAGGGGTACGAGCAGTACTTC. The rearrangement uses TRBV5-6 and TRBJ2-7; D is perhaps TRBD1 (6 bases). Germline loops: CDR1 SGHDT, CDR2 YYEEEE. V lost 0 bases and J lost 4, with 8 bases in between. This CDR3 contains 13 residues. Together with reference TRBV5-6 and TRBJ2-7, the CDR3 gives the full variable domain: DAGVTQSPTHLIKTRGQQVTLRCSPKSGHDTVSWYQQALGQGPQFIFQYYEEEERQRGNFPDRFSGHQFPNYSSELNVNALLLGDSALYLCASSLAQGYEQYFGPGTRLTVT.

The chain has TRBV5-5 and TRBJ2-5; 11 bases fit TRBD2. The V and J ends lost 0 bases and 7 bases, in that order; junction bases with no gene match: 8. The CDR3 covers 16 residues. Germline CDR1 is SGHKS and CDR2 is YYEKEE (reference sequence). The CDR3 region is CASSLAVSGGAGTQYF. DNA of the CDR3: TGTGCCAGCAGCTTGGCGGTTAGCGGGGGGGCCGGGACCCAGTACTTC.

This sequence joins TRBV5-8 and TRBJ2-1, with a tentative D call TRBD1 (6 bases). The V end lost 4 bases, the J end lost 2 bases, and 13 bases lay between the germline ends. CDR3 length equals 15 residues. The V gene's germline CDR1 is SGHTS and CDR2 YDEGEE. CDR3 sequence: CASSRSGQTYNEQFF. CDR3 coding DNA: TGTGCCAGCAGCCGATCGGGACAAACCTACAATGAGCAGTTCTTC.

V and J are TRBV9 and TRBJ2-3, with D possibly being TRBD2 (5 bases). Germline V gene sequence: CDR1 SGDLS, CDR2 YYNGEE. CDR3 length equals 15 residues. Trimming took off 3 bases at V and 1 base at J, with 12 bases between the two ends. The CDR3 reads CASSESGFGTDTQYF. DNA for the CDR3: TGTGCCAGCAGCGAATCGGGATTCGGCACAGATACGCAGTATTTT.

This clone has a single count. The chain combines TRBV5-5 with TRBJ1-2, with D unclear. Germline V CDR1 and CDR2: SGHKS, YYEKEE (reference sequence). V shed 0 bases and J shed 0 bases, with 6 bases lying between them. The CDR3 is 14 amino acids. CDR3 sequence reads: CASSLDSTNYGYTF. The CDR3 DNA reads TGTGCCAGCAGCTTGGACAGCACTAACTATGGCTACACCTTC. Looking up the rest from reference TRBV5-5 and TRBJ1-2 gives the full variable domain: DAGVTQSPTHLIKTRGQQVTLRCSPISGHKSVSWYQQVLGQGPQFIFQYYEKEERGRGNFPDRFSARQFPNYSSELNVNALLLGDSALYLCASSLDSTNYGYTFGSGTRLTVV.

This clone is a singleton in its sample. The rearrangement joins TRBV27 to TRBJ2-5, with 11 bases aligning to TRBD2. Germline V gives CDR1 MNHEY, CDR2 SMNVEV (reference sequence). Trimming cost V 8 bases and J 7 bases; bases outside gene matches: 27. The CDR3 contains 20 residues. CDR3 in DNA: TGTGCCAGCCCTCGGTCCCCCAGTAGCGGGGGGGAAATATCCAAGACGACCCAGTACTTC. This sequence encodes CASPRSPSSGGEISKTTQYF.

The chain employs TRBV5-6 and TRBJ2-7; TRBD1 agrees at 8 bases. CDR1 is SGHDT and CDR2 is YYEEEE in the germline V gene. The CDR3 totals 14 residues. After removal of 4 bases from V and 3 bases from J, the junction contained 6 bases not matched to a gene. In nucleotides, the CDR3 is TGTGCCAGCAGCCTCCGGGACAGGTACTACGAGCAGTACTTC. This sequence encodes CASSLRDRYYEQYF.

The J gene is TRBJ1-2, the V gene TRBV2, with 8 bases fitting TRBD1. J was trimmed by 3 bases and V by 7 bases; bases with no gene match: 10. CDR3 length: 15 amino acids. The germline V gene has CDR1 SNHLY and CDR2 FYNNEI. The chain's CDR3 is CASNPGQGGDYGYTF. As DNA, the CDR3 is TGTGCCAGCAACCCCGGACAGGGAGGGGACTATGGCTACACCTTC.

This chain links TRBV5-4 with TRBJ2-2; 7 bases line up with TRBD1. CDR1 is SGHNT and CDR2 is YYREEE in the germline V gene (reference sequence). This CDR3 contains 14 residues. Trimming cost V 4 bases and J 4 bases; bases outside gene matches: 4. In nucleotides, the CDR3 is TGTGCCAGCAGCCCGACAGGGTTCACCGGGGAGCTGTTTTTT. This encodes CASSPTGFTGELFF.

The V gene is TRBV30, the J gene TRBJ1-3, with 7 nucleotides matching TRBD1. CDR1 and CDR2 from the germline V gene are GTSNPN and SVGIG (reference sequence). V lost 2 bases to trimming and J lost 6 bases; unmatched junction nucleotides: 10. This CDR3 spans 15 amino acids. CDR3 nucleotides: TGTGCCTGGAGTTCCGGCCCCGGGACAGTAAACACCATATATTTT. Encoded protein: CAWSSGPGTVNTIYF.

The J gene is TRBJ2-7, the V gene TRBV6-5, with D possibly being TRBD2 (6 bases). In germline, CDR1 is MNHEY, CDR2 SVGAGI. V lost 0 bases and J lost 3, with 9 bases in between. The CDR3 extends over 14 amino acids. CDR3 coding DNA: TGTGCCAGCAGTTACTCGACGGGGGACTACGAGCAGTACTTC. Residues: CASSYSTGDYEQYF.

J is TRBJ2-7 and V is TRBV25-1, with D perhaps TRBD1 (5 bases). This CDR3 is built from 15 residues. V lost 1 base, J lost 0 bases, and 10 bases lay in between. Per the germline V gene, CDR1 is MGHDK and CDR2 is SYGVNS. The CDR3 region is CASSESARDSYEQYF. CDR3 coding DNA: TGTGCCAGCAGTGAATCGGCCAGGGACTCCTACGAGCAGTACTTC.

The CDR3 sequence: CASSRTQPNTEAFF. CDR3 sequence (DNA): TGTGCCAGCTCCCGGACACAACCAAACACTGAAGCTTTCTTT. V is TRBV18 and J is TRBJ1-1; the D gene is possibly TRBD1 (5 bases). V lost 6 bases and J 2 bases, leaving 13 bases between the germline ends. The CDR3 consists of 14 residues. CDR1 and CDR2 (germline): KGHSH, LQKENI.

V is TRBV7-3 and J is TRBJ2-3; 10 positions agree with TRBD2. Looked up from germline, CDR1 is SGHTA and CDR2 is FQGTGA. This CDR3 comprises 18 residues. V trimming: 2 bases; J trimming: 0 bases; junction bases outside the gene matches: 8. CDR3 coding DNA: TGTGCCAGCAGCTTATTCGGACTAGCGGTTCTTAGCACAGATACGCAGTATTTT. It encodes CASSLFGLAVLSTDTQYF.

This chain links TRBV28 with TRBJ2-2, with TRBD1 matching 7 bases. The CDR3 covers 16 residues. Trimming cost V 1 base and J 3 bases; bases outside gene matches: 5. The germline V gene has CDR1 MDHEN and CDR2 SYDVKM. CDR3 DNA sequence: TGTGCCAGCAGTTTATCCTGGACAGGATACACCGGGGAGCTGTTTTTT. As protein: CASSLSWTGYTGELFF. The full variable domain, completed using reference TRBV28 and TRBJ2-2, is DVKVTQSSRYLVKRTGEKVFLECVQDMDHENMFWYRQDPGLGLRLIYFSYDVKMKEKGDIPEGYSVSREKKERFSLILESASTNQTSMYLCASSLSWTGYTGELFFGEGSRLTVL.